The 26 T cell receptor beta chains given below trace back to one sample, sequenced in a study of blood T cell repertoires in COVID-19. Sequencing was performed with immunoSEQ multiplex PCR; in TCRdb, only in-frame clones are kept and a portion is missing. The sample carries a few hundred thousand clones, around 87% recorded once. Sequenced sample: peripheral blood. Receptor source: a woman between 45 and 60 years old with acute or convalescent COVID-19.

V gene TRBV28 combines with J gene TRBJ2-2, with D tentatively TRBD1 (5 bases). Trimming took 2 bases from V and 5 from J, leaving 9 bases between them. Per the germline V gene, CDR1 is MDHEN and CDR2 is SYDVKM. The CDR3 is made up of 14 amino acids. This CDR3 reads CASSLAQATGELFF. The CDR3 DNA reads TGTGCCAGCAGTTTAGCACAGGCGACCGGGGAGCTGTTTTTT.

The rearrangement links TRBV6-1 to TRBJ1-6, with TRBD1 as a possible D gene (5 bases). In germline, CDR1 is MNHNS, CDR2 SASEGT. The CDR3 extends over 18 amino acids. V gave up 2 bases and J gave up 5 bases, with 19 bases separating them. The CDR3 protein is CASSENAWRGTHNSPLHF. The CDR3 DNA is TGTGCCAGCAGTGAAAACGCCTGGAGGGGAACCCATAATTCACCCCTCCACTTT.

The chain employs TRBV5-1 and TRBJ2-7; perhaps TRBD1 as D (6 bases). Germline V gene lookup returns CDR1 SGHRS and CDR2 YFSETQ. V was pared by 0 bases and J by 4 bases, with 11 bases between. The CDR3 has 14 residues. CDR3 in amino acids: CASSLDRELYEQYF. Here the CDR3 DNA reads TGCGCCAGCAGCTTGGACAGGGAATTGTACGAGCAGTACTTC.

This sequence joins TRBV6-1 and TRBJ2-3; maybe TRBD1 (6 bases). V lost 2 bases, J lost 5 bases, and 14 bases lay in between. This CDR3 comprises 15 residues. CDR1 is MNHNS, CDR2 SASEGT, per germline. CDR3: CASSEQLVGGDTQYF. The CDR3 DNA follows: TGTGCCAGCAGTGAACAATTGGTAGGGGGAGATACGCAGTATTTT.

The rearrangement joins TRBV5-1 to TRBJ2-5; 7 nucleotides agree with TRBD2. This CDR3 contains 16 residues. Germline assignment: CDR1 SGHRS and CDR2 YFSETQ. J lost 2 bases, V lost 4 bases, and 11 bases had no gene match. The CDR3 DNA follows: TGCGCCAGCAGCCCAGGACTAGATTCCTTTCAAGAGACCCAGTACTTC. This encodes CASSPGLDSFQETQYF.

A few counts support this clone. The genes are TRBV7-3 and TRBJ2-1; D ambiguous. V lost 2 bases, J lost 3 bases, and 5 bases lay in between. This CDR3 comprises 13 residues. CDR1 SGHTA and CDR2 FQGTGA come from the germline V gene. The CDR3 nucleotides are TGTGCCAGCAGCTTAGGCAGCTACAATGAGCAGTTCTTC. Translation: CASSLGSYNEQFF.

This chain uses TRBV5-1 with TRBJ2-3, with unresolved D. Germline assignment: CDR1 SGHRS and CDR2 YFSETQ. With 3 bases removed from V and 0 bases from J, the gap between germline ends came to 5 bases. There are 13 residues in the CDR3. The CDR3 nucleotides read TGCGCCAGCAGCTCCCTGAGCACAGATACGCAGTATTTT. Translation: CASSSLSTDTQYF. Full variable domain (outside the CDR3, taken from reference TRBV5-1 and TRBJ2-3): KAGVTQTPRYLIKTRGQQVTLSCSPISGHRSVSWYQQTPGQGLQFLFEYFSETQRNKGNFPGRFSGRQFSNSRSEMNVSTLELGDSALYLCASSSLSTDTQYFGPGTRLTVL.

In the case of this clone: The same CDR3 arises from other DNA sequences in this sample as well. The chain employs TRBV18 and TRBJ2-7; 9 bases map to TRBD2. After removal of 0 bases from V and 2 bases from J, the junction contained 2 bases not matched to a gene. CDR1 is KGHSH and CDR2 is LQKENI in the germline V gene. The CDR3 runs to 15 residues. CDR3 nucleotides: TGTGCCAGCTCACCACCGCTAGCGGGGACCTACGAGCAGTACTTC. Its translation: CASSPPLAGTYEQYF.

V and J are TRBV7-2 and TRBJ2-1; 12 nucleotides line up with TRBD2. Per the germline V gene, CDR1 is SGHTA and CDR2 is FQGNSA. V lost 6 bases, J lost 7 bases, and 10 bases stayed unmatched. The CDR3 runs 16 residues. CDR3 coding DNA: TGTGCCAGCAGTTTACCCCCTAGCGGGAGGGAGAATGAGCAGTTCTTC. Protein: CASSLPPSGRENEQFF.

This rearrangement joins TRBV6-5 to TRBJ2-2; the D gene is possibly TRBD2 (5 bases). In germline, CDR1 is MNHEY, CDR2 SVGAGI. Trimming pared 6 bases from V and 6 bases from J, leaving 11 bases between. CDR3 length: 13 residues. CDR3 amino acids: CASRRTAAGELFF. CDR3 in DNA: TGTGCCAGCAGAAGGACTGCTGCCGGGGAGCTGTTTTTT.

V usage is TRBV28 and J usage is TRBJ2-4, with D possibly being TRBD1 (6 bases). This CDR3 is built from 14 residues. Germline V gene sequence: CDR1 MDHEN, CDR2 SYDVKM. Trimming took off 4 bases at V and 4 bases at J, with 11 bases between the two ends. In DNA, the CDR3 is TGTGCCAGCAGTTGGACAGTTGTAAAAAACATTCAGTACTTC. This encodes CASSWTVVKNIQYF.

A single count supports this clone. The chain carries TRBV28 and TRBJ1-4; D unresolved. V dropped 1 base and J dropped 5 bases, with 5 bases sitting between them. The CDR3 is made up of 13 amino acids. Germline V gives CDR1 MDHEN, CDR2 SYDVKM. The CDR3, as DNA: TGTGCCAGCAGTTTATTGAGAAATGAAAAACTGTTTTTT. Encoded protein: CASSLLRNEKLFF.

This clone turned up a few times. The rearrangement uses TRBV28 and TRBJ2-7; D gene uncertain. The CDR3 sequence is 14 residues long. CDR1 is MDHEN, CDR2 SYDVKM, per germline. V lost 6 bases and J lost 3, with 15 bases in between. The CDR3 loop is CASSLISDIYEQYF. The CDR3 bases are TGTGCCAGCAGCTTAATCAGTGATATCTACGAGCAGTACTTC.

The V and J genes are TRBV24-1 and TRBJ1-6, with D possibly being TRBD1 (6 bases). V was clipped by 8 bases and J by 6 bases, with 22 bases between them. The CDR3 extends over 17 amino acids. Germline values: CDR1 KGHDR, CDR2 SFDVKD. CDR3 nucleotide sequence: TGTGCCACCAAGGGGGGGGCTCCCCTCCTGTTTAATTCACCCCTCCACTTT. As protein: CATKGGAPLLFNSPLHF.

The chain is built from TRBV5-6 and TRBJ2-7; D is uncertain. Trimming removed 1 base from V and 2 bases from J, with 7 bases in between. Germline values: CDR1 SGHDT, CDR2 YYEEEE. CDR3 length: 13 residues. The CDR3 loop is CASSLPGPYEQYF. The CDR3 DNA reads as TGTGCCAGCAGCTTGCCTGGGCCCTACGAGCAGTACTTC.

Only one count was recorded for this clone. This sequence joins TRBV7-2 and TRBJ2-5; TRBD2 matches at 13 bases. Germline assignment: CDR1 SGHTA and CDR2 FQGNSA. The CDR3 spans 17 residues. The V gene end was trimmed by 5 bases and the J gene end by 4 bases; junction bases not matched to a gene: 10. CDR3 in DNA: TGTGCCAGCAGCCCCCGGACTAGCGGGAGTCTTATAGAGACCCAGTACTTC. It specifies CASSPRTSGSLIETQYF.

The chain has TRBV5-1 and TRBJ2-3; maybe TRBD2 (6 bases). Germline assignment: CDR1 SGHRS and CDR2 YFSETQ. The CDR3 is 14 amino acids. The germline V and J ends were trimmed by 10 bases and 0 bases, with 15 bases remaining between them. CDR3 in DNA: TGCGCCTCCCTTCCGACTAGGAGCACAGATACGCAGTATTTT. It specifies CASLPTRSTDTQYF.

This chain connects TRBV5-1 to TRBJ2-1; 8 nucleotides align to TRBD1. V dropped 4 bases and J dropped 7; count of bases not matched to a gene: 16. The CDR3 length is 17 residues. Germline V gene lookup returns CDR1 SGHRS and CDR2 YFSETQ. DNA of the CDR3: TGCGCCAGCAGCATCCGGACGACAGGGGACGGTCTGAATGAGCAGTTCTTC. This translates into CASSIRTTGDGLNEQFF. Variable domain in full (rest from reference TRBV5-1 and TRBJ2-1): KAGVTQTPRYLIKTRGQQVTLSCSPISGHRSVSWYQQTPGQGLQFLFEYFSETQRNKGNFPGRFSGRQFSNSRSEMNVSTLELGDSALYLCASSIRTTGDGLNEQFFGPGTRLTVL.

The chain carries TRBV29-1 and TRBJ1-5; D is unresolved. The CDR3 has 13 amino acids. CDR1 and CDR2 from the germline V gene are SQVTM and ANQGSEA. The V gene lost 4 bases and the J gene lost 8 bases, with 15 bases spanning the gap. The chain's CDR3 is CSVGLAVTEPQHF. CDR3 coding DNA: TGCAGCGTTGGTTTGGCGGTGACGGAGCCCCAGCATTTT.

CDR3 bases: TGTGCCAGCAGTTTATTCTGGAGAAACAGGGGTCTAAGGAACACCATATATTTT. It yields the protein CASSLFWRNRGLRNTIYF. The V call is TRBV28, the J call TRBJ1-3, with TRBD1 matching over 7 bases. The trim removed 1 base at V and 7 bases at J, leaving 16 bases unmatched. Germline CDR1 MDHEN, CDR2 SYDVKM. The CDR3 totals 18 residues.

The chain links TRBV24-1 to TRBJ2-7; D remains unclear. Germline V gives CDR1 KGHDR, CDR2 SFDVKD. The V end was cut by 4 bases, the J end by 3 bases, with 3 bases between. This CDR3 contains 11 residues. The CDR3 DNA reads as TGTGCCACCAGTGACCTCTACGAGCAGTACTTC. It specifies CATSDLYEQYF.

With respect to this clone: The same CDR3 also results from other DNA sequences found in this sample. The V gene is TRBV5-1, the J gene TRBJ1-1, with a possible D match to TRBD1 (6 bases). The germline CDR1 and CDR2 sequences are SGHRS and YFSETQ. The CDR3 spans 16 residues. V was pared by 3 bases and J by 0 bases, with 15 bases between. CDR3 region: CASSSGRGALNTEAFF. The CDR3 DNA reads as TGCGCCAGCAGCTCGGGGCGGGGGGCCTTGAACACTGAAGCTTTCTTT.

J is TRBJ1-1 and V is TRBV3-1 (or the pseudogene TRBV3-2); D unclear. This CDR3 spans 14 amino acids. Germline V gives CDR1 LGHDT, CDR2 YNNKEL (reference sequence). V gave up 4 bases and J gave up 5 bases, with 14 bases separating them. The CDR3 is CASSRFGVETEAFF. CDR3 nucleotide sequence: TGTGCCAGCAGCCGGTTCGGGGTGGAGACTGAAGCTTTCTTT.

CDR3 protein: CASSLAGRDPYEQYF. The CDR3 DNA follows: TGTGCCAGCAGCTTAGCAGGGAGGGACCCCTACGAGCAGTACTTC. The chain uses TRBV7-6 and TRBJ2-7; 7 positions agree with TRBD2. From germline, CDR1 is SGHVS and CDR2 FNYEAQ. Germline trimming cut 0 bases from V and 2 bases from J; bases unmatched to any gene: 4. The CDR3 loop spans 15 amino acids.

This chain joins TRBV29-1 and TRBJ2-1, with D tentatively TRBD1 (5 bases). V lost 7 bases and J lost 2, with 12 bases in between. Germline V gene sequence: CDR1 SQVTM, CDR2 ANQGSEA. The CDR3 is 13 residues long. CDR3 loop: CSALTVTYNEQFF. The DNA for the CDR3 is TGCAGCGCCTTGACAGTTACCTACAATGAGCAGTTCTTC.

The V call is TRBV19, the J call TRBJ1-1; the match to TRBD1 covers 8 bases. This CDR3 has 14 residues. Trimming took 6 bases from V and 5 from J; bases not matched to a gene: 8. Germline V gives CDR1 LNHDA, CDR2 SQIVND (reference sequence). For the CDR3, the DNA is TGTGCCAGTAGCTCCGGACAGGGATGGACTGAAGCTTTCTTT. Its translation is CASSSGQGWTEAFF.